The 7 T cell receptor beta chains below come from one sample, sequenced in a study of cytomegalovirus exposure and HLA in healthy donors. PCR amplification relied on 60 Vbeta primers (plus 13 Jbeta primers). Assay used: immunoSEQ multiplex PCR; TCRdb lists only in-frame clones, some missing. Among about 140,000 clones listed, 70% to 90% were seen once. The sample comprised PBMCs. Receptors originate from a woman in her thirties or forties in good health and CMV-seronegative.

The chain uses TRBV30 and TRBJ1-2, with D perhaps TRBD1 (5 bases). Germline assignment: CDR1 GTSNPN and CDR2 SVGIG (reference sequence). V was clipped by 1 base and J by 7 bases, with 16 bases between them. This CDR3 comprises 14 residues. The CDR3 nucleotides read TGTGCCTGGAGTGGCCTCGGGGGAGAGGGTGGCTACACCTTC. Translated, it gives CAWSGLGGEGGYTF.

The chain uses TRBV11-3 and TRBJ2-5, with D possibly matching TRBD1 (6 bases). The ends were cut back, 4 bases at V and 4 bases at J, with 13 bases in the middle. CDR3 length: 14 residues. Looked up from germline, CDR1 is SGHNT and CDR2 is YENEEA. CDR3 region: CASSSGTDRETQYF. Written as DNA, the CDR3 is TGTGCCAGCAGCTCCGGGACGGACAGAGAGACCCAGTACTTC.

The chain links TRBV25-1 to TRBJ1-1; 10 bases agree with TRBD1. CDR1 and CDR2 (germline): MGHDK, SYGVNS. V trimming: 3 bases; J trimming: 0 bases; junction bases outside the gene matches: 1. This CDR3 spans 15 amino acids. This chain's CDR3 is CASSEGQGMNTEAFF. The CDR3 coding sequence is TGTGCCAGCAGTGAGGGACAGGGGATGAACACTGAAGCTTTCTTT.

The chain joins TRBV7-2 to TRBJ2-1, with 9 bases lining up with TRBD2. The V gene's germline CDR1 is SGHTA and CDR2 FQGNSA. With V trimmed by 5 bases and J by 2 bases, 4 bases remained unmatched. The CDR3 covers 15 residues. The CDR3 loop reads CASSVLAGTYNEQFF. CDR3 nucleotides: TGTGCCAGCAGCGTACTAGCGGGCACCTACAATGAGCAGTTCTTC.

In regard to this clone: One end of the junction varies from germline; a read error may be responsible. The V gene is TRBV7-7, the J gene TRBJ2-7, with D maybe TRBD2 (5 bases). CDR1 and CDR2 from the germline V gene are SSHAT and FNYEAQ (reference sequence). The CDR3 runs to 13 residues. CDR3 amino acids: CASSLGRGYEQYF. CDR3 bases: TGTGCTAGCAGCTTAGGGAGAGGCTACGAGCAGTACTTC.

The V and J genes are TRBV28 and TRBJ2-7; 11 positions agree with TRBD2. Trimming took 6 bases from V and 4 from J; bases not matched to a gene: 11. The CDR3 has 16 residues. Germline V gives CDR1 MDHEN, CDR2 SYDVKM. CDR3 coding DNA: TGTGCCAGCAGGGCTAGCGGGAGGCAGGTCTTGTACGAGCAGTACTTC. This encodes CASRASGRQVLYEQYF.

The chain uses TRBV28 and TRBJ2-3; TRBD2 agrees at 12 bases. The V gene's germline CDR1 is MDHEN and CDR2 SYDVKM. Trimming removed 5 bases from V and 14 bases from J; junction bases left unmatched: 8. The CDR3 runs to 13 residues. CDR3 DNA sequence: TGTGCCAGCAGTAGGACTAGCGGGATTCATCCGTATTTT. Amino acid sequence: CASSRTSGIHPYF.